One sample yielded the 22 T cell receptor beta chains listed below, sequenced in a study of T cells in Graves' hyperthyroidism and ophthalmopathy (dated by TCRdb to about 2019). Receptors were amplified or captured by multiplex PCR. Sequencing instrument: Illumina HiSeq 2000. The TCR beta CDR3 regions were amplified from the RNA transcripts. For the first round of RT-PCR on the TCR CDR3, the HTBI primer set was used together with the Qiagen OneStep RT-PCR kit. TCRdb ran its own pipeline on the public reads, namely fastp trimming at Q25 and MiXCR clone calling, and kept in-frame beta chains. Rows are combined by CDR3 protein, so each entry shows the most common genes and DNA. Recorded for this sample are tens of thousands of distinct CDR3 sequences; roughly 49% of them occurred a single time. Clones ranked in the top ten supply roughly 6.4% of the sample. The material sequenced was blood. The source is a woman between 50 and 59 years old with Graves' hyperthyroidism that later progressed to Graves' ophthalmopathy.

As DNA, the CDR3 is TGTGCCAGCAGTTACTCCCCTGACGGGCGGACTGAAGCTTTCTTT. Amino acid sequence: CASSYSPDGRTEAFF. The genes are TRBV7-2 and TRBJ1-1; D not resolved. This CDR3 is built from 15 residues. Trimming pared 6 bases from V and 5 bases from J, leaving 19 bases between. CDR1 and CDR2 from the germline V gene are SGHTA and FQGNSA.

The genes are TRBV9 and TRBJ2-1, with D tentatively TRBD2 (6 bases). Trimming stripped 0 bases from V and 7 bases from J, with 11 bases between. The CDR3 is made up of 14 amino acids. Germline assignment: CDR1 SGDLS and CDR2 YYNGEE. CDR3 DNA sequence: TGTGCCAGCAGCGTAGGACTAGGGAATAATGAGCAGTTCTTC. This codes for CASSVGLGNNEQFF.

The J gene is TRBJ2-5, the V gene TRBV7-3, with D perhaps matching TRBD2 (6 bases). Germline V CDR1 and CDR2: SGHTA, FQGTGA. V was trimmed by 2 bases and J by 1 base, leaving 14 bases between them. The CDR3 has 16 amino acids. The CDR3 here is CASSLRGNSGQETQYF. CDR3 sequence (DNA): TGTGCCAGCAGCTTACGGGGGAATAGCGGCCAAGAGACCCAGTACTTC.

This clonotype was seen ten or more times. The rearrangement links TRBV6-1 to TRBJ1-5; D not resolved. V gave up 4 bases and J gave up 0 bases, with 16 bases separating them. The CDR3 covers 17 residues. Germline-derived CDR1 and CDR2 are MNHNS and SASEGT. This CDR3 reads CASSAPGQVTSNQPQHF. DNA for the CDR3: TGTGCCAGCAGTGCTCCGGGCCAAGTGACTAGCAATCAGCCCCAGCATTTT.

This clonotype showed up just a few times. The chain uses TRBV27 and TRBJ1-2; possibly TRBD1 for D (6 bases). CDR3 length: 14 residues. Looked up from germline, CDR1 is MNHEY and CDR2 is SMNVEV (reference sequence). Trimming pared 5 bases from V and 5 bases from J, leaving 15 bases between. This chain's CDR3 is CASSPNRGQYGYTF. CDR3 nucleotides: TGTGCCAGCAGTCCAAACCGCGGACAGTATGGCTACACCTTC.

Judged by abundance, this clonotype is medium-sized. This rearrangement joins TRBV29-1 to TRBJ2-5, with TRBD2 as a possible D gene (5 bases). CDR3 size: 13 residues. V was trimmed by 3 bases and J by 6 bases, leaving 14 bases between them. Per the germline V gene, CDR1 is SQVTM and CDR2 is ANQGSEA. CDR3 DNA: TGCAGCGTTGATAGAGCTAGCCGGAAGACCCAGTACTTC. Encoded protein: CSVDRASRKTQYF.

This clonotype has at least ten counts. The CDR3 DNA reads TGTGCCAGCAGCCCTCGGAGGCAAGAGACCCAGTACTTC. Translated, it gives CASSPRRQETQYF. The chain carries TRBV3-1 and TRBJ2-5; TRBD2 might be the D (5 bases). There are 13 residues in the CDR3. V was shortened by 4 bases and J by 2 bases, with 8 bases between the two germline ends. Germline CDR1 is LGHDT and CDR2 is YNNKEL (reference sequence).

The genes are TRBV5-1 and TRBJ2-1; a possible D gene is TRBD2 (5 bases). Germline values: CDR1 SGHRS, CDR2 YFSETQ. This CDR3 comprises 14 residues. V was cut by 0 bases and J by 6 bases, with 10 bases left in between. CDR3 DNA sequence: TGCGCCAGCAGCTTGGGCTTAGCGTCCAATGAGCAGTTCTTC. This encodes CASSLGLASNEQFF.

The chain links TRBV18 to TRBJ2-1; 7 bases line up with TRBD1. This CDR3 contains 14 residues. Germline V gives CDR1 KGHSH, CDR2 LQKENI. Germline trimming cut 1 base from V and 6 bases from J; bases unmatched to any gene: 3. The CDR3 sequence is CASSPRRQGNEQFF. CDR3 in DNA: TGTGCCAGCTCACCACGAAGACAGGGCAATGAGCAGTTCTTC.

This clonotype was counted only a few times. One junction end does not reproduce the germline sequence, and a read error may be involved. The chain carries TRBV18 and TRBJ2-6; weak D call: TRBD1 (5 bases). The germline gives CDR1 KGHSH, CDR2 LQKENI. This CDR3 has 16 residues. The CDR3 is CASSPQGNSGANVLTF. CDR3 DNA: TGTGCCAGCTCACCACAGGGAAACTCTGGGGCCAACGTCTTGACTTTC.

The rearrangement links TRBV2 to TRBJ2-2; D is unclear. The CDR3 sequence is 13 residues long. The germline gives CDR1 SNHLY, CDR2 FYNNEI. V lost 6 bases and J lost 3, with 8 bases in between. The CDR3: CASRGEDTGELFF. The CDR3 DNA follows: TGTGCCAGCAGGGGTGAGGACACCGGGGAGCTGTTTTTT.

The CDR3: CASKAGTSGRALCNEQFF. In nucleotides, the CDR3 is TGTGCCAGTAAAGCGGGAACTAGCGGGAGGGCCCTCTGCAATGAGCAGTTCTTC. The rearrangement joins TRBV19 to TRBJ2-1; 13 nucleotides agree with TRBD2. The CDR3 runs to 18 residues. V was clipped by 7 bases and J by 6 bases; unmatched bases: 15. In germline, CDR1 is LNHDA, CDR2 SQIVND (reference sequence). The complete variable domain, with remaining parts taken from reference TRBV19 and TRBJ2-1, reads DGGITQSPKYLFRKEGQNVTLSCEQNLNHDAMYWYRQDPGQGLRLIYYSQIVNDFQKGDIAEGYSVSREKKESFPLTVTSAQKNPTAFYLCASKAGTSGRALCNEQFFGPGTRLTVL.

As concerns this clonotype: One end of the junction is discordant with germline, which a read error may explain. The chain combines TRBV11-2 with TRBJ2-7; unclear D gene. The CDR3 has 14 amino acids. Per the germline V gene, CDR1 is SGHAT and CDR2 is FQNNGV. The DNA for the CDR3 is TGTGCCAGCAGCCAACGGACGGACCTCTTCGAGCAGCACTTC. Its translation is CASSQRTDLFEQHF.

The V gene is TRBV29-1, the J gene TRBJ1-2; no reliable D call. V lost 7 bases and J 8 bases, leaving 17 bases between the germline ends. Germline CDR1 SQVTM, CDR2 ANQGSEA. This CDR3 spans 12 amino acids. The DNA for the CDR3 is TGCAGCGCTCATCAGGTGTCCTACGGCTACACCTTC. Translated, it gives CSAHQVSYGYTF.

This clonotype has ten or more counts. J is TRBJ1-4 and V is TRBV11-3; D is unresolved. CDR1 and CDR2 from the germline V gene are SGHNT and YENEEA. The CDR3 length is 13 residues. Trimming took off 5 bases at V and 8 bases at J, with 12 bases between the two ends. The CDR3 spells CASSPSVGEKLFF. Written as DNA, the CDR3 is TGTGCCAGCAGCCCCTCCGTTGGGGAAAAACTGTTTTTT.

This chain links TRBV29-1 with TRBJ2-7; no reliable D call. V gave up 6 bases and J gave up 7 bases, with 13 bases separating them. Germline CDR1 reads SQVTM; CDR2 reads ANQGSEA. There are 11 residues in the CDR3. The CDR3 DNA reads TGCAGCGTCGAGGTGGTGGCGGAGCAGTACTTC. It encodes CSVEVVAEQYF.

This clonotype has ten or more counts. The chain combines TRBV7-9 with TRBJ2-5; D could derive from TRBD1 or TRBD2 (5 bases each). V gave up 3 bases and J gave up 0 bases, with 8 bases separating them. CDR1 is SEHNR, CDR2 FQNEAQ, per germline (reference sequence). The CDR3 extends over 14 amino acids. This chain's CDR3 is CASSFGAYQETQYF. In nucleotides, the CDR3 is TGTGCCAGCAGCTTCGGGGCGTACCAAGAGACCCAGTACTTC.

This clonotype appeared many times. The chain has TRBV7-9 and TRBJ1-3, with D maybe TRBD1 (6 bases). CDR1 is SEHNR, CDR2 FQNEAQ, per germline (reference sequence). The CDR3 has 16 amino acids. Trimming took 3 bases from V and 0 from J, leaving 12 bases between them. Written as DNA, the CDR3 is TGTGCCAGCAGCTTGGGTAGGGGGAGCTCTGGAAACACCATATATTTT. Translating gives CASSLGRGSSGNTIYF.

The gene calls are TRBV7-9 and TRBJ2-2, with 10 bases identical to TRBD1. The CDR3 consists of 17 residues. Germline V lookup: CDR1 SEHNR, CDR2 FQNEAQ (reference sequence). The junction had 14 bases not matched to a gene; V was cut back by 6 bases and J by 7 bases. In DNA, the CDR3 is TGTGCCAGCAGACTGAGAGGGACAGGGGTCTCTGGCGGGGAGCTGTTTTTT. Translating gives CASRLRGTGVSGGELFF.

In regard to this clonotype: Possible read error: a much larger clone is one base away. The chain couples TRBV18 to TRBJ2-5, with D perhaps matching TRBD2 (7 bases). The CDR3 has 13 residues. Germline CDR1 reads KGHSH; CDR2 reads LQKENI. This CDR3 reads CVSSPRGAETQYF. The CDR3 DNA reads TGTGTCAGCTCACCACGGGGGGCTGAGACCCAGTACTTC. The entire variable domain, with the rest obtained from reference TRBV18 and TRBJ2-5, is as follows: NAGVMQNPRHLVRRRGQEARLRCSPMKGHSHVYWYRQLPEEGLKFMVYLQKENIIDESGMPKERFSAEFPKEGPSILRIQQVVRGDSAAYFCVSSPRGAETQYFGPGTRLLVL.

This clonotype was counted many times. The J gene is TRBJ1-1, the V gene TRBV7-2; possible D gene TRBD1, 6 bases. Between the trimmed V and J ends, which lost 3 bases and 5 bases, there was a span of 13 bases. The CDR3 totals 14 residues. Per the germline V gene, CDR1 is SGHTA and CDR2 is FQGNSA. CDR3 DNA sequence: TGTGCCAGCAGCTTCTCAGGGGTCTGGACTGAAGCTTTCTTT. Protein: CASSFSGVWTEAFF.

In its sample, this clonotype was seen once. The CDR3 bases are TGTGCCAGCAGCCAGTTTGGGACAGAAAATTCACCCCTCCACTTT. This sequence encodes CASSQFGTENSPLHF. This chain links TRBV4-2 with TRBJ1-6; 7 bases line up with TRBD1. The CDR3 consists of 15 residues. V was clipped by 3 bases and J by 7 bases; unmatched bases: 6. The V gene's germline CDR1 is LGHNA and CDR2 YNFKEQ.